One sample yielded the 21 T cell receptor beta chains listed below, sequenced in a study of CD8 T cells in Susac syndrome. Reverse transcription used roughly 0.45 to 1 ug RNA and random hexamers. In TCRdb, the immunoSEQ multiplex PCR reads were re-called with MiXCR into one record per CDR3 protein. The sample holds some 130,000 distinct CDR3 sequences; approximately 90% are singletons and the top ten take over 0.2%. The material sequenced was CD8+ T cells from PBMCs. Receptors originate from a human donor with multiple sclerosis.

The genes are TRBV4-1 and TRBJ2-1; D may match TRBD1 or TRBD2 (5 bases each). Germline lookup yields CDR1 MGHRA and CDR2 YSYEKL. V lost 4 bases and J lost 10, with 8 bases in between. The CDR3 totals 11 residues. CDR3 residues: CASSLGEEQFF. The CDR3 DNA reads TGCGCCAGCAGCCTGGGGGAGGAGCAGTTCTTC.

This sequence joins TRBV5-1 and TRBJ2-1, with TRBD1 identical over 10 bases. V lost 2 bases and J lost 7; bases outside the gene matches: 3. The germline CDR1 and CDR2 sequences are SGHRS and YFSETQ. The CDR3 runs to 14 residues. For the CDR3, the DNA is TGCGCCAGCAGCTTAGGACAGGGGGGGAATGAGCAGTTCTTC. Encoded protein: CASSLGQGGNEQFF. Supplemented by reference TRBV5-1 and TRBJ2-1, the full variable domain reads KAGVTQTPRYLIKTRGQQVTLSCSPISGHRSVSWYQQTPGQGLQFLFEYFSETQRNKGNFPGRFSGRQFSNSRSEMNVSTLELGDSALYLCASSLGQGGNEQFFGPGTRLTVL.

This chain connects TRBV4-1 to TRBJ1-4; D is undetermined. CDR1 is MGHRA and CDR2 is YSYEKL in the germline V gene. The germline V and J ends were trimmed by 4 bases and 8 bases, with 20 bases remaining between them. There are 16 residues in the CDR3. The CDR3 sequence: CASSLSVGARGEKLFF. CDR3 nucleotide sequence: TGCGCCAGCAGCCTCTCCGTGGGCGCCCGCGGCGAAAAACTGTTTTTT.

The CDR3 spells CASSPGLGYQETQYF. The CDR3 DNA follows: TGTGCCAGCAGCCCCGGACTCGGGTACCAAGAGACCCAGTACTTC. V usage is TRBV14 and J usage is TRBJ2-5; D may be TRBD2 (5 bases). V gave up 4 bases and J gave up 0 bases, with 12 bases separating them. The CDR3 length is 15 residues. Germline CDR1 SGHDN, CDR2 FVKESK. Looking up the rest from reference TRBV14 and TRBJ2-5 gives the full variable domain: EAGVTQFPSHSVIEKGQTVTLRCDPISGHDNLYWYRRVMGKEIKFLLHFVKESKQDESGMPNNRFLAERTGGTYSTLKVQPAELEDSGVYFCASSPGLGYQETQYFGPGTRLLVL.

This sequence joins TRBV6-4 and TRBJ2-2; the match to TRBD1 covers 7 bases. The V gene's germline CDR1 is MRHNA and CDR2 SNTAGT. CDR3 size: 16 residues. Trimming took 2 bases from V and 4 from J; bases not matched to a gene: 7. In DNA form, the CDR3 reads TGTGCCAGCAGTGACAAGGGGGCGGATTCCACCGGGGAGCTGTTTTTT. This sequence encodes CASSDKGADSTGELFF.

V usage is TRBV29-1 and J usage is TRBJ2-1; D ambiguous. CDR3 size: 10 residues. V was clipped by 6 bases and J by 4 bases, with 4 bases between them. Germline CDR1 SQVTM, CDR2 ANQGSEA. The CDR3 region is CSVSYNEQFF. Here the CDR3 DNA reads TGCAGCGTCTCGTACAATGAGCAGTTCTTC.

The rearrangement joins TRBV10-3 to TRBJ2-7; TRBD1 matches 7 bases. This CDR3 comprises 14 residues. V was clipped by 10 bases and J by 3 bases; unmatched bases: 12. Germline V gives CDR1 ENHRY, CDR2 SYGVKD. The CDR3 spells CATDDRDRSYEQYF. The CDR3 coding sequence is TGTGCCACCGATGATCGGGACAGAAGCTACGAGCAGTACTTC.

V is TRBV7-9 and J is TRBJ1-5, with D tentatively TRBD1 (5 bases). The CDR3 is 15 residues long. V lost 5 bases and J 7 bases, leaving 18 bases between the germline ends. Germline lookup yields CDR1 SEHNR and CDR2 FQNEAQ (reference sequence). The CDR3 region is CASSPEGTASQPQHF. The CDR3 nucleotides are TGTGCCAGCAGCCCCGAGGGGACGGCTTCGCAGCCCCAGCATTTT.

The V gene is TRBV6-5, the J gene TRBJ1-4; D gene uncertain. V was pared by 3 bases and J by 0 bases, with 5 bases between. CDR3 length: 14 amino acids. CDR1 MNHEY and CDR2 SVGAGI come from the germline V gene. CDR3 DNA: TGTGCCAGCAGTTATGGGGCAACTAATGAAAAACTGTTTTTT. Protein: CASSYGATNEKLFF.

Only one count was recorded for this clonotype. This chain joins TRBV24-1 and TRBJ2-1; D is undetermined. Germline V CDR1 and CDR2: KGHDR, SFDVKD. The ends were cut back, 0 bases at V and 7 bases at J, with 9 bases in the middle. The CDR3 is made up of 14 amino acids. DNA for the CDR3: TGTGCCACCAGTGATTTGCGGCAGCTTAATGAGCAGTTCTTC. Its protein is CATSDLRQLNEQFF.

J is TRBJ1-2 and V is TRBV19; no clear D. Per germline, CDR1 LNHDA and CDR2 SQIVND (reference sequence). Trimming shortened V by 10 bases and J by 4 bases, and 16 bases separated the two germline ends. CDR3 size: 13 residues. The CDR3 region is CATLGSVSYGYTF. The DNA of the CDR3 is TGTGCCACCCTGGGTTCGGTCTCCTATGGCTACACCTTC.

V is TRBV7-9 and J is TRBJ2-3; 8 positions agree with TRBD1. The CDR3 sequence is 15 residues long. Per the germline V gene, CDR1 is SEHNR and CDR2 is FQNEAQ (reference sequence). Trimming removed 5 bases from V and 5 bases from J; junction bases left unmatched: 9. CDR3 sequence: CASSALDRARDTQYF. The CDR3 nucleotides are TGTGCCAGCAGCGCCTTGGACAGGGCCAGAGATACGCAGTATTTT.

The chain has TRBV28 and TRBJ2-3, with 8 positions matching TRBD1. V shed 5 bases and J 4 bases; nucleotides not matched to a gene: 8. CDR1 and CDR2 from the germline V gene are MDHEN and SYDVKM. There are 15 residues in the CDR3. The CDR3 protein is CASSPPGQGADTQYF. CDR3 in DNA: TGTGCCAGCAGTCCCCCCGGACAGGGCGCAGATACGCAGTATTTT. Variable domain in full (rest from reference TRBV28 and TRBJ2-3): DVKVTQSSRYLVKRTGEKVFLECVQDMDHENMFWYRQDPGLGLRLIYFSYDVKMKEKGDIPEGYSVSREKKERFSLILESASTNQTSMYLCASSPPGQGADTQYFGPGTRLTVL.

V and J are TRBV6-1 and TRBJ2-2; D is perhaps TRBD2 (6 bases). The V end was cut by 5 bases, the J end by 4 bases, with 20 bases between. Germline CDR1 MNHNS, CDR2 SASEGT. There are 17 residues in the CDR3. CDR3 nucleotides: TGTGCCAGCAGTCCCCCGGGGGATATGTTGGGCACCGGGGAGCTGTTTTTT. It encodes CASSPPGDMLGTGELFF.

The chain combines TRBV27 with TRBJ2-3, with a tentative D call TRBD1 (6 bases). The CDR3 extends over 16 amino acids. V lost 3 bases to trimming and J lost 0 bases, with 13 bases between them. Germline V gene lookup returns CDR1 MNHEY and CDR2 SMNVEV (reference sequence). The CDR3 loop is CASSFQGLVSTDTQYF. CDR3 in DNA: TGTGCCAGCAGTTTTCAGGGGCTGGTCAGCACAGATACGCAGTATTTT.

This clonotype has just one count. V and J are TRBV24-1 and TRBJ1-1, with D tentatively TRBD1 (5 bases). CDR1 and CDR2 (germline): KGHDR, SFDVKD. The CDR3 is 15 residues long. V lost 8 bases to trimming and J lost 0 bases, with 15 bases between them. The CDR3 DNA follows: TGTGCCACCAAGGTGGGGCGGGGGATGAACACTGAAGCTTTCTTT. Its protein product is CATKVGRGMNTEAFF.

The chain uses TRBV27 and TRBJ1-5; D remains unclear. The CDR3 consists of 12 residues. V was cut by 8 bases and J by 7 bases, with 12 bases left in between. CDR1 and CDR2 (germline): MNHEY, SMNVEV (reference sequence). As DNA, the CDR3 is TGTGCCAGCGGCTACCATTGGCAGCCCCAGCATTTT. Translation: CASGYHWQPQHF.

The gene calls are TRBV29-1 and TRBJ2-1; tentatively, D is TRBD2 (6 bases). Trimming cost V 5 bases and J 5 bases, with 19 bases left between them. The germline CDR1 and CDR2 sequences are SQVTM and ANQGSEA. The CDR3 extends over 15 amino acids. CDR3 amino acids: CSVWWRERLNNEQFF. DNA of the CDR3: TGCAGCGTTTGGTGGCGGGAACGCCTGAACAATGAGCAGTTCTTC.

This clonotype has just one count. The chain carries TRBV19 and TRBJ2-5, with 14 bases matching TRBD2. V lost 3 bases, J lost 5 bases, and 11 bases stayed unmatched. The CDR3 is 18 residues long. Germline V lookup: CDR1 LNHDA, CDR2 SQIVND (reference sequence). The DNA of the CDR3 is TGTGCCAGTAGTATGATGGGACTAGCGGGAGTCAGATCCGAGACCCAGTACTTC. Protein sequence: CASSMMGLAGVRSETQYF.

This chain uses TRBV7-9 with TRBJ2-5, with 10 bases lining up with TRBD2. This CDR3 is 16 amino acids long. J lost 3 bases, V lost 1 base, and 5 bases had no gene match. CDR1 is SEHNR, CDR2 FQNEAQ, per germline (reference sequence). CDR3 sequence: CASSLVSAGGEETQYF. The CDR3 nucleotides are TGTGCCAGCAGCTTAGTATCAGCGGGAGGGGAAGAGACCCAGTACTTC.

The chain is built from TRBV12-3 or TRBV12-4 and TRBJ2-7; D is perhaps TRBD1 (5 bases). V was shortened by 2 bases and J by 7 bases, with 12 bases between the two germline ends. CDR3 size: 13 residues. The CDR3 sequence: CASSLSERGEQYF. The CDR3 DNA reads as TGTGCCAGCAGTTTATCCGAAAGGGGAGAGCAGTACTTC.